One sample yielded the 30 T cell receptor beta chains listed below, sequenced in a study of blood T cell repertoires in COVID-19. This table comes from immunoSEQ multiplex PCR, and its TCRdb copy is limited to in-frame clones, with some not included. The sample contains around 150,000 clones, approximately 83% of which appear only once. Input material: PBMCs or T cells enriched from blood (not recorded which). These receptors were collected from a woman between 55 and 75 years old who had recovered from COVID-19.

This chain joins TRBV27 and TRBJ2-2; 11 bases map to TRBD2. Losses at the gene ends were 3 bases for V and 7 bases for J; bases not matched to a gene: 10. Looked up from germline, CDR1 is MNHEY and CDR2 is SMNVEV (reference sequence). This CDR3 has 17 amino acids. The CDR3, as DNA: TGTGCCAGCAGTTTTTCAACTAGACTAGCGGGAAACGGGGAGCTGTTTTTT. Residues: CASSFSTRLAGNGELFF.

V and J are TRBV29-1 and TRBJ2-3; TRBD1 matches 7 bases. The CDR3 sequence is 14 residues long. V shed 6 bases and J 2 bases; nucleotides not matched to a gene: 8. Germline loops: CDR1 SQVTM, CDR2 ANQGSEA. CDR3 sequence: CSVSTGAYTDTQYF. CDR3 coding DNA: TGCAGCGTATCTACAGGGGCCTACACAGATACGCAGTATTTT.

This chain uses TRBV6-5 with TRBJ2-7; 12 nucleotides align to TRBD2. The V and J ends lost 10 bases and 2 bases, in that order; junction bases with no gene match: 6. This CDR3 region has 14 residues. Germline V CDR1 and CDR2: MNHEY, SVGAGI. CDR3 in amino acids: CATQLAGGPYEQYF. The CDR3 DNA sequence: TGTGCCACCCAACTAGCGGGGGGCCCCTACGAGCAGTACTTC.

The V and J genes are TRBV28 and TRBJ1-1; 7 nucleotides match TRBD1. Germline-derived CDR1 and CDR2 are MDHEN and SYDVKM. The CDR3 contains 15 residues. V lost 2 bases and J lost 2; bases outside the gene matches: 5. The CDR3 loop reads CASSLGGTVNTEAFF. CDR3 sequence (DNA): TGTGCCAGCAGTTTAGGGGGGACAGTAAACACTGAAGCTTTCTTT.

V is TRBV29-1 and J is TRBJ2-5; D perhaps matches TRBD2 (6 bases). The V end was cut by 7 bases, the J end by 1 base, with 10 bases between. There are 12 residues in the CDR3. Per the germline V gene, CDR1 is SQVTM and CDR2 is ANQGSEA. The CDR3: CSGLAPQETQYF. In DNA, the CDR3 is TGCAGCGGTCTAGCGCCCCAAGAGACCCAGTACTTC. The complete variable domain, with remaining parts taken from reference TRBV29-1 and TRBJ2-5, reads SAVISQKPSRDICQRGTSLTIQCQVDSQVTMMFWYRQQPGQSLTLIATANQGSEATYESGFVIDKFPISRPNLTFSTLTVSNMSPEDSSIYLCSGLAPQETQYFGPGTRLLVL.

The V and J genes are TRBV2 and TRBJ2-5, with 11 bases fitting TRBD2. The CDR3 consists of 16 residues. With 5 bases clipped from V and 1 base from J, the junction kept 6 bases outside the gene matches. Per germline, CDR1 SNHLY and CDR2 FYNNEI. The CDR3 sequence: CASSRRLAGLQETQYF. The CDR3, as DNA: TGTGCCAGCAGTAGGCGACTAGCGGGGCTCCAAGAGACCCAGTACTTC.

The rearrangement links TRBV5-1 to TRBJ2-5; D call uncertain. The V gene lost 1 base and the J gene lost 1 base, with 11 bases spanning the gap. CDR1 is SGHRS and CDR2 is YFSETQ in the germline V gene. The CDR3 loop spans 15 amino acids. The CDR3 reads CASSLTSRTQETQYF. In nucleotides, the CDR3 is TGCGCCAGCAGCTTGACTTCGCGCACCCAAGAGACCCAGTACTTC. The full variable domain, rest sourced from reference TRBV5-1 and TRBJ2-5, is KAGVTQTPRYLIKTRGQQVTLSCSPISGHRSVSWYQQTPGQGLQFLFEYFSETQRNKGNFPGRFSGRQFSNSRSEMNVSTLELGDSALYLCASSLTSRTQETQYFGPGTRLLVL.

The rearrangement links TRBV6-1 to TRBJ1-1; 10 nucleotides line up with TRBD1. Per the germline V gene, CDR1 is MNHNS and CDR2 is SASEGT. Trimming removed 2 bases from V and 0 bases from J; junction bases left unmatched: 12. The CDR3 spans 19 residues. For the CDR3, the DNA is TGTGCCAGCAGTGAAAGGGGGACGCGGGACAGGGGTTTGAACACTGAAGCTTTCTTT. As protein: CASSERGTRDRGLNTEAFF.

This chain joins TRBV11-2 and TRBJ2-5; the match to TRBD2 covers 16 bases. After removal of 5 bases from V and 4 bases from J, the junction contained 7 bases not matched to a gene. CDR3 length: 17 residues. Germline CDR1 reads SGHAT; CDR2 reads FQNNGV. The CDR3 spells CASSPGTSGGVGETQYF. The CDR3 DNA sequence: TGTGCCAGCAGCCCCGGGACTAGCGGGGGGGTGGGAGAGACCCAGTACTTC.

The chain has TRBV5-1 and TRBJ2-3, with 10 nucleotides matching TRBD2. Germline V gene data show CDR1 as SGHRS and CDR2 as YFSETQ. V shed 4 bases and J 3 bases; nucleotides not matched to a gene: 8. The CDR3 totals 16 residues. The CDR3 loop reads CASSPSSSGRTDTQYF. The CDR3 DNA is TGCGCCAGCAGCCCCTCCTCTAGCGGGAGAACAGATACGCAGTATTTT.

The rearrangement uses TRBV2 and TRBJ1-2; 11 positions agree with TRBD1. Per germline, CDR1 SNHLY and CDR2 FYNNEI. V trimming: 5 bases; J trimming: 8 bases; junction bases outside the gene matches: 7. The CDR3 runs 14 residues. CDR3 bases: TGTGCCAGCAGTTTCGGACAGGGGGCTGGAGGCTACACCTTC. Amino acid sequence: CASSFGQGAGGYTF.

The chain links TRBV19 to TRBJ1-5; D might be TRBD1 (6 bases). Germline CDR1 reads LNHDA; CDR2 reads SQIVND (reference sequence). The CDR3 totals 15 residues. V was clipped by 7 bases and J by 6 bases, with 19 bases between them. The CDR3 loop reads CASISTGNWGQPQHF. The DNA of the CDR3 is TGTGCCAGTATCTCTACAGGGAATTGGGGTCAGCCCCAGCATTTT.

The V and J genes are TRBV28 and TRBJ1-1; the D gene is possibly TRBD1 (6 bases). Germline V gene data show CDR1 as MDHEN and CDR2 as SYDVKM. The CDR3 has 15 amino acids. V dropped 5 bases and J dropped 0 bases, with 13 bases sitting between them. The CDR3 DNA reads TGTGCCAGCAGTGGGGGGGCCATAATGAACACTGAAGCTTTCTTT. It yields the protein CASSGGAIMNTEAFF.

The chain links TRBV25-1 to TRBJ2-3; TRBD1 matches 10 bases. V was clipped by 4 bases and J by 1 base; unmatched bases: 2. The CDR3 covers 15 residues. Germline values: CDR1 MGHDK, CDR2 SYGVNS. The CDR3 region has the DNA TGTGCCAGCAGTGTGGGGACAGGGGGCACAGATACGCAGTATTTT. It encodes CASSVGTGGTDTQYF.

This sequence joins TRBV5-1 and TRBJ1-1, with 10 positions matching TRBD1. J was trimmed by 0 bases and V by 4 bases; bases with no gene match: 9. Germline V gene lookup returns CDR1 SGHRS and CDR2 YFSETQ. The CDR3 is made up of 17 amino acids. The CDR3 region has the DNA TGCGCCAGCAGCGGAGTCCGGGACAGGGGCATGAACACTGAAGCTTTCTTT. Its protein product is CASSGVRDRGMNTEAFF. Full variable domain (rest looked up from reference TRBV5-1 and TRBJ1-1): KAGVTQTPRYLIKTRGQQVTLSCSPISGHRSVSWYQQTPGQGLQFLFEYFSETQRNKGNFPGRFSGRQFSNSRSEMNVSTLELGDSALYLCASSGVRDRGMNTEAFFGQGTRLTVV.

Here the CDR3 reads CATSWGAGGEAFF. As DNA, the CDR3 is TGTGCCACCAGCTGGGGGGCAGGGGGTGAAGCTTTCTTT. The chain links TRBV15 to TRBJ1-1, with 7 bases aligning to TRBD1. The CDR3 is 13 amino acids. The ends lost 5 bases at V and 7 bases at J; junction bases unmatched: 7. Germline values: CDR1 LNHNV, CDR2 YYDKDF (reference sequence).

This clone was recorded once. The chain uses TRBV7-6 and TRBJ1-6, with TRBD1 matching over 7 bases. The CDR3 runs 13 residues. V lost 5 bases to trimming and J lost 12 bases; unmatched junction nucleotides: 7. Germline V gene lookup returns CDR1 SGHVS and CDR2 FNYEAQ. CDR3 DNA: TGTGCCAGCAGCCCAATCCAGGGGGTACCCCTCCACTTT. It is translated as CASSPIQGVPLHF.

This chain connects TRBV3-1 (or the pseudogene TRBV3-2) to TRBJ2-1, with D possibly matching TRBD1 (5 bases). V lost 1 base and J lost 11, with 18 bases in between. Per the germline V gene, CDR1 is LGHDT and CDR2 is YNNKEL (reference sequence). CDR3 length: 15 amino acids. The DNA of the CDR3 is TGTGCCAGCAGCCAAGCGAGCCAGGGTTGGAATCAGCAGTTCTTC. Its translation: CASSQASQGWNQQFF.

This clone was detected once. The chain has TRBV2 and TRBJ1-1, with D possibly matching TRBD1 (5 bases). Germline CDR1 and CDR2: SNHLY and FYNNEI. Trimming cost V 5 bases and J 1 base, with 14 bases left between them. The CDR3 consists of 15 residues. The CDR3 region has the DNA TGTGCCAGCAGTCCGCCTGGGGCAGGGAACACTGAAGCTTTCTTT. Its protein is CASSPPGAGNTEAFF.

The CDR3 is CAISESEGGSGNTIYF. The CDR3 nucleotides are TGTGCCATCAGTGAGTCGGAGGGAGGATCTGGAAACACCATATATTTT. V usage is TRBV10-3 and J usage is TRBJ1-3; D gene ambiguous. The CDR3 is 16 residues long. The germline V and J ends were trimmed by 0 bases and 1 base, with 10 bases remaining between them. Germline lookup yields CDR1 ENHRY and CDR2 SYGVKD.

The chain is built from TRBV11-1 and TRBJ2-3; TRBD1 might be the D (5 bases). CDR1 is SGHAT and CDR2 is FQDESV in the germline V gene (reference sequence). With 0 bases removed from V and 5 bases from J, the gap between germline ends came to 9 bases. The CDR3 totals 14 residues. The CDR3 nucleotides read TGTGCCAGCAGCTTAGCCCTGACAGAAGATACGCAGTATTTT. Translating it yields CASSLALTEDTQYF.

The rearrangement joins TRBV11-2 to TRBJ2-7, with a possible D match to TRBD1 (5 bases). In germline, CDR1 is SGHAT, CDR2 FQNNGV. Trimming pared 5 bases from V and 7 bases from J, leaving 12 bases between. The CDR3 runs 12 residues. The CDR3 reads CASSPLGDEQYF. CDR3 nucleotides: TGTGCCAGCAGCCCCCTAGGGGATGAGCAGTACTTC.

This chain's CDR3 is CASSQLGVAFF. The DNA of the CDR3 is TGTGCCAGCAGCCAATTAGGGGTAGCTTTCTTT. This chain uses TRBV3-1 (or the pseudogene TRBV3-2) with TRBJ1-1, with a tentative D call TRBD1 (5 bases). The germline V gene encodes CDR1 LGHDT and CDR2 YNNKEL (reference sequence). V shed 2 bases and J shed 10 bases, with 8 bases lying between them. The CDR3 is 11 amino acids.

The chain is built from TRBV30 and TRBJ1-1, with TRBD1 as a possible D gene (6 bases). Germline V lookup: CDR1 GTSNPN, CDR2 SVGIG (reference sequence). This CDR3 is built from 13 residues. Between the trimmed V and J ends, which lost 3 bases and 10 bases, there was a span of 18 bases. The CDR3 is CAWSEYRDTVAFF. The CDR3, as DNA: TGTGCCTGGAGCGAGTACAGGGATACAGTAGCTTTCTTT.

The CDR3 bases are TGCGCCAGCAGCTTGGGGACAGGGGTGCAGGAGACCCAGTACTTC. Translation gives CASSLGTGVQETQYF. The chain couples TRBV5-1 to TRBJ2-5; 9 bases fit TRBD1. V lost 0 bases and J lost 5; bases outside the gene matches: 5. The length of the CDR3 is 15 residues. Germline V lookup: CDR1 SGHRS, CDR2 YFSETQ.

The CDR3 reads CASSLYRDTEAFF. The DNA of the CDR3 is TGTGCCAGCAGCTTATACCGAGACACTGAAGCTTTCTTT. The rearrangement links TRBV7-3 to TRBJ1-1; the D is unclear. Germline V gives CDR1 SGHTA, CDR2 FQGTGA. Trimming pared 2 bases from V and 3 bases from J, leaving 7 bases between. This CDR3 region has 13 residues.

The CDR3 sequence is CARSAGQGPNTGELFF. The CDR3, as DNA: TGTGCCAGAAGCGCCGGACAGGGCCCCAACACCGGGGAGCTGTTTTTT. The rearrangement uses TRBV7-5 and TRBJ2-2; TRBD1 is the table's D call, not checked against the DNA. TRBV7-5 is a pseudogene locus. The CDR3 is made up of 16 amino acids.

The chain couples TRBV9 to TRBJ1-5; D gene unclear. The CDR3 extends over 15 amino acids. Germline assignment: CDR1 SGDLS and CDR2 YYNGEE. V was cut by 4 bases and J by 0 bases, with 11 bases left in between. In nucleotides, the CDR3 is TGTGCCAGCAGCACCACACCGTATAGCAATCAGCCCCAGCATTTT. Protein sequence: CASSTTPYSNQPQHF.

V gene TRBV5-1 combines with J gene TRBJ2-5; maybe TRBD2 (5 bases). This CDR3 has 17 amino acids. The ends were cut back, 1 base at V and 4 bases at J, with 20 bases in the middle. The germline V gene has CDR1 SGHRS and CDR2 YFSETQ. The CDR3: CASSLWVGLGDGETQYF. The CDR3 region has the DNA TGCGCCAGCAGCTTGTGGGTAGGACTCGGGGATGGAGAGACCCAGTACTTC.

This chain's CDR3 is CASSSLSSSYNEQFF. The CDR3 nucleotides read TGCGCCAGCAGCTCCCTATCAAGCTCCTACAATGAGCAGTTCTTC. The J gene is TRBJ2-1, the V gene TRBV5-1; unclear D gene. Trimming shortened V by 3 bases and J by 0 bases, and 10 bases separated the two germline ends. The CDR3 has 15 residues. Germline V CDR1 and CDR2: SGHRS, YFSETQ.